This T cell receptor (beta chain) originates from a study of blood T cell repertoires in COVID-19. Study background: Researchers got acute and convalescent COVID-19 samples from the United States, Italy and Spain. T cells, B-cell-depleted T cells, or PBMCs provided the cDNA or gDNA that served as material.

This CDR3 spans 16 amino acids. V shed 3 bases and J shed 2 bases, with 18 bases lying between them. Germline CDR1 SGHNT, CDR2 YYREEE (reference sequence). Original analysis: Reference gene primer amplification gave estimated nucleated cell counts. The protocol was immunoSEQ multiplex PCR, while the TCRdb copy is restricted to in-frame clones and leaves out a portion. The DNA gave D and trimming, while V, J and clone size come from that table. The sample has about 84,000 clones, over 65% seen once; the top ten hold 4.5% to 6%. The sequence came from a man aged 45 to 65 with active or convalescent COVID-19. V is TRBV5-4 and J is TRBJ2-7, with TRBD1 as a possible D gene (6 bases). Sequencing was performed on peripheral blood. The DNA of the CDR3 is TGTGCCAGCAGCTGGCGGACCGACAGGATACCCTACGAGCAGTACTTC. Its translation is CASSWRTDRIPYEQYF.